These 23 T cell receptor beta chains originate from one sample sequenced in a study of blood T cells in healthy people across ages. The second PCR ran roughly 7 to 12 cycles with a sample-barcoded 5' primer and J-beta primers. MiXCR was run by TCRdb on the 5' RACE reads, yielding one entry per CDR3 protein. This sample carries 1.6 million or so distinct CDR3 sequences, roughly 32% of them seen once, and the ten largest clones take approximately 10%. The sequencing sample was made of blood. These receptors came from a woman in her twenties or thirties in good health.

Concerning this clonotype: Germline is not matched at one junction end, which may reflect a read error. The CDR3 region is CASSPTQGPSSGANVPTF. The CDR3 DNA sequence: TGCGCCAGCAGCCCCACCCAGGGGCCAAGCTCTGGGGCCAACGTCCCGACTTTC. This rearrangement joins TRBV4-1 to TRBJ2-6; a weak D match, TRBD1 (6 bases). There are 18 residues in the CDR3. The germline gives CDR1 MGHRA, CDR2 YSYEKL.

The genes are TRBV20-1 and TRBJ2-2; D gene uncertain. CDR3 length equals 14 residues. The germline gives CDR1 DFQATT, CDR2 SNEGSKA (reference sequence). Trimming removed 0 bases from V and 5 bases from J, with 10 bases in between. CDR3 loop: CSARDSRETGELFF. The CDR3, as DNA: TGCAGTGCTAGAGATTCTAGGGAAACCGGGGAGCTGTTTTTT.

With regard to this clonotype: A junction end diverges from the germline sequence, so it may reflect a read error. CDR3 sequence reads: CASNQDRSADTQYF. CDR3 sequence (DNA): TGTGCCAGCAACCAAGATCGCAGTGCAGATACGCAGTATTTT. The rearrangement uses TRBV4-2 and TRBJ2-3; D is unresolved. The CDR3 extends over 14 amino acids. Per the germline V gene, CDR1 is LGHNA and CDR2 is YNFKEQ.

In its sample, this clonotype was seen a few times. The chain has TRBV3-1 and TRBJ2-3; 9 bases fit TRBD2. V trimming: 0 bases; J trimming: 6 bases; junction bases outside the gene matches: 10. From germline, CDR1 is LGHDT and CDR2 YNNKEL (reference sequence). The CDR3 spans 17 residues. CDR3: CASSQDPAAGGSDTQYF. The DNA for the CDR3 is TGTGCCAGCAGCCAAGATCCGGCAGCGGGAGGATCTGATACGCAGTATTTT.

In its sample, this clonotype was seen a few times. The rearrangement uses TRBV9 and TRBJ2-3; no clear D gene. Per the germline V gene, CDR1 is SGDLS and CDR2 is YYNGEE. The CDR3 length is 12 residues. The V gene lost 3 bases and the J gene lost 5 bases, with 7 bases spanning the gap. CDR3 region: CASSEARDTQYF. The CDR3 nucleotides read TGTGCCAGCAGCGAGGCCCGAGATACGCAGTATTTT.

This clonotype was observed a few times. The V and J genes are TRBV7-2 and TRBJ2-7; a possible D gene is TRBD1 (6 bases). V was clipped by 4 bases and J by 6 bases, with 16 bases between them. Germline V lookup: CDR1 SGHTA, CDR2 FQGNSA. This CDR3 spans 14 amino acids. The CDR3 protein is CASSWQGTTGEQYF. As DNA, the CDR3 is TGTGCCAGCAGCTGGCAGGGGACGACTGGCGAGCAGTACTTC.

This clonotype occurred once. The chain is built from TRBV9 and TRBJ2-5; TRBD1 matches at 8 bases. CDR3 size: 14 residues. The V segment lost 4 bases and the J segment 11 bases; nucleotides outside the gene matches: 13. Germline CDR1 and CDR2: SGDLS and YYNGEE. Here the CDR3 DNA reads TGTGCCAGCAGCTTTAGAGATTCGACAGGGGAGCAGTACTTC. It encodes CASSFRDSTGEQYF.

This clonotype was detected a few times. V and J are TRBV30 and TRBJ1-2; 7 nucleotides line up with TRBD1. The germline gives CDR1 GTSNPN, CDR2 SVGIG (reference sequence). V shed 3 bases and J 5 bases; nucleotides not matched to a gene: 9. This CDR3 is 14 amino acids long. CDR3 DNA sequence: TGTGCCTGGAGGGGGGACAGCCATACTTATGGCTACACCTTC. Its translation: CAWRGDSHTYGYTF.

This clonotype was seen a few times. A much bigger clone sits one base away, suggesting this may be a read error. The rearrangement links TRBV29-1 to TRBJ1-2; D remains ambiguous. This CDR3 is 12 amino acids long. Trimming removed 7 bases from V and 5 bases from J, with 14 bases in between. The germline V gene has CDR1 SQVTM and CDR2 ANQGSEA. CDR3 in amino acids: CSGGEQDYGYTF. The CDR3 DNA follows: TGCAGCGGTGGGGAGCAGGATTATGGCTACACCTTC.

The chain combines TRBV6-6 with TRBJ2-3; tentative D call: TRBD2 (6 bases). V was pared by 0 bases and J by 2 bases, with 9 bases between. Germline V lookup: CDR1 MNHNY, CDR2 SVGAGI (reference sequence). This CDR3 has 15 residues. The CDR3: CASSYSWGDTDTQYF. The CDR3 bases are TGTGCCAGCAGTTACTCGTGGGGGGACACAGATACGCAGTATTTT.

Ten or more counts support this clonotype. The CDR3 DNA reads TGCGCCAGCAGCCCCAACGGAGATACGCAGTATTTT. Its protein is CASSPNGDTQYF. The genes are TRBV5-1 and TRBJ2-3; D unclear. V was shortened by 4 bases and J by 5 bases, with 8 bases between the two germline ends. Germline CDR1 reads SGHRS; CDR2 reads YFSETQ. The CDR3 runs to 12 residues. Full variable domain (missing parts from reference TRBV5-1 and TRBJ2-3): KAGVTQTPRYLIKTRGQQVTLSCSPISGHRSVSWYQQTPGQGLQFLFEYFSETQRNKGNFPGRFSGRQFSNSRSEMNVSTLELGDSALYLCASSPNGDTQYFGPGTRLTVL.

This clonotype was seen many times. The gene calls are TRBV7-2 and TRBJ2-6; possibly TRBD2 for D (7 bases). Trimming pared 1 base from V and 2 bases from J, leaving 12 bases between. Germline assignment: CDR1 SGHTA and CDR2 FQGNSA. There are 17 residues in the CDR3. The chain's CDR3 is CASSLVGGATGANVLTF. CDR3 DNA: TGTGCCAGCAGCTTAGTAGGGGGGGCTACTGGGGCCAACGTCCTGACTTTC.

The chain uses TRBV7-6 and TRBJ1-4, with a weak D call TRBD1 (6 bases). In germline, CDR1 is SGHVS, CDR2 FNYEAQ. Trimming shortened V by 5 bases and J by 8 bases, and 15 bases separated the two germline ends. CDR3 size: 14 residues. The CDR3 here is CASSMGQGFEKLFF. The CDR3 nucleotides are TGTGCCAGCAGCATGGGGCAGGGGTTCGAAAAACTGTTTTTT.

The CDR3 protein is CAISESPSEGAPAQYF. The CDR3 bases are TGTGCCATCAGTGAGTCGCCTAGCGAGGGGGCCCCTGCGCAGTATTTT. The chain joins TRBV10-3 to TRBJ2-3; the D gene is possibly TRBD1 (7 bases). Germline CDR1 reads ENHRY; CDR2 reads SYGVKD. Between the trimmed V and J ends, which lost 0 bases and 10 bases, there was a span of 20 bases. The CDR3 sequence is 16 residues long.

The V and J genes are TRBV5-1 and TRBJ2-1; 8 positions agree with TRBD2. The CDR3 extends over 15 amino acids. V shed 2 bases, J shed 6 bases, and the junction held 7 bases outside the gene matches. Germline loops: CDR1 SGHRS, CDR2 YFSETQ. CDR3 residues: CASSFKAGVGNEQFF. The CDR3 DNA sequence: TGCGCCAGCAGCTTCAAAGCGGGAGTAGGCAATGAGCAGTTCTTC.

Comments on this clonotype: A read error may account for a junction end that differs from germline. The chain carries TRBV5-6 and TRBJ2-7, with 12 bases that match TRBD2. The DNA end is a closer match to TRBJ2-5, so the J assignment may be wrong. CDR1 SGHDT and CDR2 YYEEEE come from the germline V gene. This CDR3 contains 15 residues. In nucleotides, the CDR3 is TGTGCCGGCAGCTTGACTAGCGGGAGTTTAAAGACCCAGTACTTC. This gives the protein CAGSLTSGSLKTQYF.

The chain recombines TRBV4-1 with TRBJ2-7; D is uncertain. The germline gives CDR1 MGHRA, CDR2 YSYEKL. CDR3 length: 14 residues. V lost 2 bases and J lost 3, with 11 bases in between. The DNA of the CDR3 is TGCGCCAGCAGCCAAAACAATTTGGTCTACGAGCAGTACTTC. Residues: CASSQNNLVYEQYF.

The CDR3 bases are TGTGCCAGCAGCTTCTGGGCATCCGGCGCGTCTGGAAACACCATATATTTT. Protein: CASSFWASGASGNTIYF. The rearrangement joins TRBV13 to TRBJ1-3; D gene ambiguous. This CDR3 contains 17 residues. The germline gives CDR1 PRHDT, CDR2 FYEKMQ (reference sequence). V lost 3 bases to trimming and J lost 1 base, with 16 bases between them.

The J gene is TRBJ2-3, the V gene TRBV11-2; 12 nucleotides agree with TRBD2. The CDR3 has 19 amino acids. The germline V gene has CDR1 SGHAT and CDR2 FQNNGV. The ends lost 1 base at V and 4 bases at J; junction bases unmatched: 12. The CDR3 DNA reads TGTGCCAGCAGCTTAGTACCTAGCGGGAGGGCCGTAGGCTCAGATACGCAGTATTTT. Translated: CASSLVPSGRAVGSDTQYF.

This clonotype has a count of ten or more. The gene calls are TRBV12-3 or TRBV12-4 and TRBJ2-1, with D possibly matching TRBD1 (6 bases). The CDR3 has 12 amino acids. Deletions cut 3 bases from V and 8 bases from J, with 8 bases between. The DNA for the CDR3 is TGTGCCAGCAGTTTGAGGGGGTATGAGCAGTTCTTC. This encodes CASSLRGYEQFF.

This clonotype was picked up a small number of times. The chain joins TRBV7-9 to TRBJ2-1, with D tentatively TRBD2 (6 bases). The CDR3 is made up of 16 amino acids. CDR1 is SEHNR and CDR2 is FQNEAQ in the germline V gene (reference sequence). V lost 5 bases to trimming and J lost 2 bases, with 16 bases between them. The CDR3 DNA reads TGTGCCAGCAGCCCTTTTACGGGGGATACCTACAATGAGCAGTTCTTC. Its translation is CASSPFTGDTYNEQFF.

This clonotype was picked up a small number of times. The gene calls are TRBV14 and TRBJ2-3; the D call may be TRBD1 or TRBD2 (5 bases each). Germline values: CDR1 SGHDN, CDR2 FVKESK. The CDR3 is 17 residues long. The V end lost 4 bases, the J end lost 6 bases, and 23 bases lay between the germline ends. The CDR3 region has the DNA TGTGCCAGCAGCCCGTGGGGCGGAGCGGAGGTAGGGGATACGCAGTATTTT. Translating it yields CASSPWGGAEVGDTQYF.

This clonotype occurred a few times. The chain carries TRBV7-9 and TRBJ2-5; 7 bases are a match to TRBD1. Germline V lookup: CDR1 SEHNR, CDR2 FQNEAQ (reference sequence). The CDR3 contains 14 residues. Losses at the gene ends were 5 bases for V and 2 bases for J; bases not matched to a gene: 5. The chain's CDR3 is CASSEQDRQETQYF. The DNA of the CDR3 is TGTGCCAGCAGCGAACAGGACAGGCAAGAGACCCAGTACTTC.